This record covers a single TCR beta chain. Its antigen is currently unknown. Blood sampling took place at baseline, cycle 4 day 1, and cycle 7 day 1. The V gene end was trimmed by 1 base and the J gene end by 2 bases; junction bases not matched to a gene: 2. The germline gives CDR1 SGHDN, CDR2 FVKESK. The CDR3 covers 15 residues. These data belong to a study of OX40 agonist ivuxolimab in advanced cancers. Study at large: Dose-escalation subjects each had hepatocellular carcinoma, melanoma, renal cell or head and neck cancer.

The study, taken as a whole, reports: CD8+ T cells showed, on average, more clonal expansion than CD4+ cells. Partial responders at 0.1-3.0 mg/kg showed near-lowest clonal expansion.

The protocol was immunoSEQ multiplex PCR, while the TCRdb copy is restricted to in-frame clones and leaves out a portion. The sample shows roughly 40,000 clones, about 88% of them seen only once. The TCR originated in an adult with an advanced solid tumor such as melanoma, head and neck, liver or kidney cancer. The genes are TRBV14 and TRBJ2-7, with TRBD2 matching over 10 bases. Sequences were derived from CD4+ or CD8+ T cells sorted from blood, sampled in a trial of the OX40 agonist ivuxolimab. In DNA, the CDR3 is TGTGCCAGCAGCCAAGGACTAGCGGGCGCCTACGAGCAGTACTTC. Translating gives CASSQGLAGAYEQYF.